A single sample is the source of the 21 T cell receptor beta chains below, sequenced in a study of vaccination effects on CD4 cells after COVID-19. Antigen specificity for these receptors is unknown. Expansion with viral peptide pools was applied to antigen-specific CD4+ T cells by the ViraFEST assay prior to sequencing. Culture proceeded for 10 days, and CD4+ T cells were then isolated. Having tested negative for nucleocapsid antibodies, the vaccine recipients showed no prior SARS-CoV-2 infection. Profiled with immunoSEQ multiplex PCR; TCRdb holds only in-frame clones, not every one. This sample has over 60,000 clones; about 72% occur once, and the top ten carry around 2.7%. Sequences were derived from CD4+ T cells from PBMCs cultured with HCoV-NL63 spike peptides, sampled before COVID-19 vaccination. These receptor sequences come from a human donor who received a COVID-19 vaccine.

In this sample, this clone turned up a few times. The chain carries TRBV3-1 (or the pseudogene TRBV3-2) and TRBJ1-1; 7 bases match TRBD1. The CDR3 is 13 residues long. Per the germline V gene, CDR1 is LGHDT and CDR2 is YNNKEL (reference sequence). Trimming cost V 4 bases and J 5 bases; bases outside gene matches: 4. The CDR3 here is CASSRQGGTEAFF. CDR3 DNA sequence: TGTGCCAGCAGCCGACAGGGAGGTACTGAAGCTTTCTTT.

Only one count was recorded for this clone. The rearrangement links TRBV30 to TRBJ2-2; D assignment may be TRBD1 or TRBD2 (6 bases each). This CDR3 has 14 amino acids. The ends were cut back, 6 bases at V and 2 bases at J, with 13 bases in the middle. Germline V gives CDR1 GTSNPN, CDR2 SVGIG (reference sequence). For the CDR3, the DNA is TGTGCCTGTTTCCGGGGGCCTAACACCGGGGAGCTGTTTTTT. Translating it yields CACFRGPNTGELFF.

The genes are TRBV15 and TRBJ2-7; no definite D call. The CDR3 consists of 15 residues. CDR1 is LNHNV and CDR2 is YYDKDF in the germline V gene (reference sequence). V was clipped by 0 bases and J by 3 bases, with 12 bases between them. CDR3 residues: CATSRERQESYEQYV. In DNA form, the CDR3 reads TGTGCCACCAGCAGAGAACGGCAGGAGAGCTACGAGCAGTACGTC.

This chain connects TRBV3-1 (or the pseudogene TRBV3-2) to TRBJ1-2; D call uncertain. The CDR3 consists of 13 residues. Trimming stripped 4 bases from V and 4 bases from J, with 10 bases between. CDR1 LGHDT and CDR2 YNNKEL come from the germline V gene (reference sequence). CDR3 loop: CASSPSPPYGYTF. The CDR3 region has the DNA TGTGCCAGCAGCCCCAGCCCACCCTATGGCTACACCTTC.

This rearrangement joins TRBV18 to TRBJ2-3; a weak D match, TRBD2 (6 bases). Germline values: CDR1 KGHSH, CDR2 LQKENI. Trimming shortened V by 3 bases and J by 0 bases, and 10 bases separated the two germline ends. CDR3 length: 15 amino acids. The CDR3, as DNA: TGTGCCAGCTCACCTTCTAGCGAGAGCACAGATACGCAGTATTTT. It encodes CASSPSSESTDTQYF.

V and J are TRBV6-1 and TRBJ2-3; D might be TRBD1 or TRBD2, each matching 6 bases. The CDR3 loop spans 17 amino acids. With 2 bases removed from V and 1 base from J, the gap between germline ends came to 16 bases. Per germline, CDR1 MNHNS and CDR2 SASEGT. CDR3 sequence: CASSEFWGRGGTDTQYF. The CDR3 region has the DNA TGTGCCAGCAGTGAATTCTGGGGGCGCGGGGGCACAGATACGCAGTATTTT.

This clone was detected once. The J gene is TRBJ2-3, the V gene TRBV5-1; the D call may be TRBD1 or TRBD2 (5 bases each). V dropped 0 bases and J dropped 1 base, with 12 bases sitting between them. Per germline, CDR1 SGHRS and CDR2 YFSETQ. This CDR3 is built from 16 residues. The CDR3 bases are TGCGCCAGCAGCTTGGATTACCAGGGAGGCACAGATACGCAGTATTTT. Protein: CASSLDYQGGTDTQYF.

CDR3 bases: TGTGCCAGCAGCGTAGCTGGGACAAGTCTTTACAATGAGCAGTTCTTC. Residues: CASSVAGTSLYNEQFF. The V and J genes are TRBV9 and TRBJ2-1, with D possibly matching TRBD1 (6 bases). Germline CDR1 and CDR2: SGDLS and YYNGEE. V lost 0 bases and J lost 4, with 14 bases in between. The CDR3 has 16 residues.

The CDR3 spells CASSQPVNTGELFF. The CDR3 DNA sequence: TGCGCCAGCAGCCAACCCGTGAACACCGGGGAGCTGTTTTTT. The gene calls are TRBV4-1 and TRBJ2-2; D is uncertain. The CDR3 is 14 amino acids. Trimming took off 2 bases at V and 1 base at J, with 5 bases between the two ends. Germline V gene sequence: CDR1 MGHRA, CDR2 YSYEKL.

V is TRBV7-2 and J is TRBJ2-1; D possibly matches TRBD1 or TRBD2 (6 bases each). The CDR3 loop spans 16 amino acids. The germline V and J ends were trimmed by 1 base and 9 bases, with 19 bases remaining between them. The germline V gene has CDR1 SGHTA and CDR2 FQGNSA. This CDR3 is CASSLGPGGQIPEQFF. The CDR3 DNA reads as TGTGCCAGCAGCTTAGGCCCCGGGGGCCAGATTCCTGAGCAGTTCTTC.

The chain recombines TRBV19 with TRBJ1-1; D is ambiguous. The CDR3 runs to 15 residues. From germline, CDR1 is LNHDA and CDR2 SQIVND (reference sequence). The V end lost 8 bases, the J end lost 5 bases, and 21 bases lay between the germline ends. CDR3 DNA: TGTGCCAGTCAAACCCTAGGACGGATGGGGACTGAAGCTTTCTTT. The encoded protein is CASQTLGRMGTEAFF.

This chain connects TRBV5-8 to TRBJ1-5; 9 positions agree with TRBD1. CDR1 and CDR2 (germline): SGHTS, YDEGEE. V shed 4 bases, J shed 2 bases, and the junction held 4 bases outside the gene matches. CDR3 length equals 15 residues. The CDR3 region is CASSAGQGGNQPQHF. CDR3 nucleotide sequence: TGTGCCAGCAGCGCGGGACAGGGAGGCAATCAGCCCCAGCATTTT.

V usage is TRBV6-4 and J usage is TRBJ2-2; a weak D match, TRBD2 (6 bases). V gave up 0 bases and J gave up 7 bases, with 9 bases separating them. Per the germline V gene, CDR1 is MRHNA and CDR2 is SNTAGT. The CDR3 is made up of 14 amino acids. The CDR3, as DNA: TGTGCCAGCAGTGACTCAAGGGGAGGCGGGGAGCTGTTTTTT. This translates into CASSDSRGGGELFF.

The sample holds a few counts of this clone. The CDR3 region has the DNA TGTGCCAGCAGTCCTACCGCATCCTACAATGAGCAGTTCTTC. This codes for CASSPTASYNEQFF. The V gene is TRBV6-4, the J gene TRBJ2-1; no firm D call. Trimming shortened V by 5 bases and J by 1 base, and 9 bases separated the two germline ends. The CDR3 sequence is 14 residues long. Germline lookup yields CDR1 MRHNA and CDR2 SNTAGT.

The gene calls are TRBV5-5 and TRBJ1-6; 7 nucleotides agree with TRBD1. V dropped 0 bases and J dropped 9; count of bases not matched to a gene: 3. Germline CDR1 and CDR2: SGHKS and YYEKEE (reference sequence). The CDR3 runs to 14 residues. The CDR3 is CASSLVSGGSPLHF. CDR3 nucleotides: TGTGCCAGCAGCTTGGTTTCAGGGGGTTCACCCCTCCACTTT.

The table lists this clone with a few counts. This chain connects TRBV5-4 to TRBJ2-1, with D tentatively TRBD2 (6 bases). V lost 6 bases, J lost 0 bases, and 16 bases lay in between. Germline-derived CDR1 and CDR2 are SGHNT and YYREEE (reference sequence). The CDR3 is made up of 16 amino acids. The CDR3 region is CASTQGGVSSYNEQFF. CDR3 in DNA: TGTGCCAGCACCCAAGGAGGGGTAAGCTCCTACAATGAGCAGTTCTTC.

The chain couples TRBV12-5 to TRBJ2-5; 8 bases agree with TRBD2. Germline V gene lookup returns CDR1 LGHNT and CDR2 FRNRAP. J gave up 5 bases and V 2 bases, and 7 bases lay outside the gene matches. The CDR3 extends over 15 amino acids. The CDR3 region has the DNA TGTGCTAGTGGTTTGATAGCCGGCGGGGGGGAGACCCAGTACTTC. This sequence encodes CASGLIAGGGETQYF.

This clone was seen only a few times. The genes are TRBV6-5 and TRBJ2-3, with 11 bases fitting TRBD1. Germline CDR1 is MNHEY and CDR2 is SVGAGI. With V trimmed by 3 bases and J by 6 bases, 5 bases remained unmatched. The CDR3 covers 15 residues. The CDR3 protein is CASSYPGTGGDTQYF. Written as DNA, the CDR3 is TGTGCCAGCAGTTATCCCGGGACAGGGGGGGATACGCAGTATTTT.

CDR3 DNA sequence: TGCAGCGTTGGCAGGGACAGGGGTGGTCCCCTCCACTTT. Protein: CSVGRDRGGPLHF. The chain uses TRBV29-1 and TRBJ1-6; 10 bases fit TRBD1. Germline CDR1 and CDR2: SQVTM and ANQGSEA. The CDR3 covers 13 residues. V lost 4 bases, J lost 13 bases, and 7 bases stayed unmatched.

This clone has a handful of counts. This chain links TRBV18 with TRBJ1-5; D may be TRBD1 (5 bases). The CDR3 is made up of 14 amino acids. Germline-derived CDR1 and CDR2 are KGHSH and LQKENI. Trimming stripped 4 bases from V and 3 bases from J, with 10 bases between. CDR3: CASSQAGTNQPQHF. CDR3 nucleotide sequence: TGTGCCAGCTCACAGGCCGGGACCAATCAGCCCCAGCATTTT.

This clone was detected only a few times. The V and J genes are TRBV7-8 and TRBJ1-2, with TRBD1 as a possible D gene (6 bases). This CDR3 has 15 residues. Germline V gene data show CDR1 as SGHVS and CDR2 as FQNEAQ. Trimming removed 0 bases from V and 8 bases from J, with 16 bases in between. The CDR3 loop is CASSLAPGALGGYTF. CDR3 DNA sequence: TGTGCCAGCAGCTTAGCGCCAGGGGCTCTCGGGGGCTACACCTTC.